This TCR beta chain derives from a study of blood T cell repertoires in COVID-19. Measured with immunoSEQ multiplex PCR; TCRdb has only the in-frame clones, and not every one. The table has 80,000 or so clones, around three quarters seen once. The sequenced sample was peripheral blood. The clonotype originates from a woman aged 65 to 85 with acute or convalescent COVID-19.

The CDR3 sequence is CASSVGSGGLYQETQYF. CDR3 DNA: TGTGCCAGCAGCGTTGGAAGCGGGGGGTTATACCAAGAGACCCAGTACTTC. The chain carries TRBV9 and TRBJ2-5; 9 positions match TRBD2. This CDR3 has 17 amino acids. The ends lost 2 bases at V and 0 bases at J; junction bases unmatched: 8. CDR1 is SGDLS, CDR2 YYNGEE, per germline.